A selection of T cell receptor beta chains follows, all from one sample in a study of blood T cell repertoires in COVID-19. Some clones are missing from TCRdb's copy, which holds only in-frame ones; the method was immunoSEQ multiplex PCR. The sample carries under 200,000 clones, approximately 81% recorded once. The material sequenced was peripheral blood. The origin of the receptors is a woman older than 75 with acute or convalescent COVID-19. CDR3s include the opening cysteine and the closing phenylalanine or tryptophan. The D gene is left open where the match is weak. Clone size is given for some rows only: seen once, a few or many times, or a class if the clone is expanded.

CDR3 protein: CASSSPLYGEQFF; CDR3 DNA: TGTGCCAGCAGTTCTCCTCTCTACGGTGAGCAGTTCTTC; D gene: .; V gene: TRBV12-3/TRBV12-4; J gene: TRBJ2-1; clone size: few
CDR3 protein: CASSLRDKSYEQYF; CDR3 DNA: TGTGCCAGCAGCTTACGGGACAAAAGCTACGAGCAGTACTTC; D gene: .; V gene: TRBV7-9; J gene: TRBJ2-7; clone size: .
CDR3 protein: CASSPPFSQTYNSPLHF; CDR3 DNA: TGTGCCAGCTCACCACCTTTCAGCCAGACTTATAATTCACCCCTCCACTTT; D gene: .; V gene: TRBV18; J gene: TRBJ1-6; clone size: .
CDR3 protein: CASKGRVYSPLHF; CDR3 DNA: TGTGCCAGCAAAGGGAGGGTGTATTCACCCCTCCACTTT; D gene: .; V gene: TRBV6-5; J gene: TRBJ1-6; clone size: few
CDR3 protein: CASRQGAPLTNYGYTF; CDR3 DNA: TGCGCCAGCCGACAGGGGGCTCCCCTAACTAACTATGGCTACACCTTC; D gene: TRBD1; V gene: TRBV5-1; J gene: TRBJ1-2; clone size: .
CDR3 protein: CASSDAGTYNSPLHF; CDR3 DNA: TGTGCCAGCAGCGACGCAGGGACATATAATTCACCCCTCCACTTT; D gene: .; V gene: TRBV9; J gene: TRBJ1-6; clone size: .
CDR3 protein: CASSEGVGAPTGGYTF; CDR3 DNA: TGTGCCAGCAGCGAGGGGGTCGGAGCCCCAACTGGTGGCTACACCTTC; D gene: .; V gene: TRBV7-2; J gene: TRBJ1-2; clone size: .
CDR3 protein: CASSHPQTQDFSQETQYF; CDR3 DNA: TGTGCCAGCAGCCACCCCCAGACCCAGGACTTCTCCCAAGAGACCCAGTACTTC; D gene: .; V gene: TRBV4-2; J gene: TRBJ2-5; clone size: .
CDR3 protein: CASLGGVAGDTQYF; CDR3 DNA: TGTGCCAGCTTGGGGGGGGTAGCAGGAGATACGCAGTATTTT; D gene: TRBD2; V gene: TRBV28; J gene: TRBJ2-3; clone size: .
CDR3 protein: CASSRRLAGAEQYF; CDR3 DNA: TGCGCCAGCAGCCGCCGACTAGCGGGAGCCGAGCAGTACTTC; D gene: TRBD2; V gene: TRBV5-1; J gene: TRBJ2-7; clone size: .
CDR3 protein: CASSLGLRSDNEQFF; CDR3 DNA: TGCGCCAGCAGCTTGGGACTACGGTCGGATAATGAGCAGTTCTTC; D gene: .; V gene: TRBV5-1; J gene: TRBJ2-1; clone size: .
CDR3 protein: CASTASGYTGELFF; CDR3 DNA: TGCGCCAGCACAGCTAGCGGATACACCGGGGAGCTGTTTTTT; D gene: TRBD2; V gene: TRBV5-1; J gene: TRBJ2-2; clone size: few
CDR3 protein: CASSSGKAYYNEQFF; CDR3 DNA: TGTGCCAGTAGTTCGGGTAAAGCATACTACAATGAGCAGTTCTTC; D gene: .; V gene: TRBV19; J gene: TRBJ2-1; clone size: .
CDR3 protein: CASSSEGRTDTQYF; CDR3 DNA: TGTGCCAGCAGCAGTGAGGGTCGCACAGATACGCAGTATTTT; D gene: .; V gene: TRBV5-6; J gene: TRBJ2-3; clone size: once
CDR3 protein: CASKRGGQETQYF; CDR3 DNA: TGTGCCAGTAAGAGGGGGGGGCAAGAGACCCAGTACTTC; D gene: .; V gene: TRBV19; J gene: TRBJ2-5; clone size: .
CDR3 protein: CASSQEVNLGYTF; CDR3 DNA: TGCGCCAGCAGCCAAGAAGTGAATCTAGGCTACACCTTC; D gene: .; V gene: TRBV4-3; J gene: TRBJ1-2; clone size: .
CDR3 protein: CASSLAPGLHEQFF; CDR3 DNA: TGTGCCAGCAGCTTAGCCCCAGGGCTGCATGAGCAGTTCTTC; D gene: .; V gene: TRBV7-2; J gene: TRBJ2-1; clone size: .
CDR3 protein: CASGHFQGTGNTIYF; CDR3 DNA: TGTGCCAGCGGCCATTTCCAGGGGACTGGAAACACCATATATTTT; D gene: .; V gene: TRBV9; J gene: TRBJ1-3; clone size: .
CDR3 protein: CATSSQGANSPLHF; CDR3 DNA: TGTGCCACCAGCAGCCAGGGGGCTAATTCACCCCTCCACTTT; D gene: TRBD1; V gene: TRBV15; J gene: TRBJ1-6; clone size: .
CDR3 protein: CASSLDRGSNQPQHF; CDR3 DNA: TGTGCCAGCAGCTTAGACAGGGGAAGCAATCAGCCCCAGCATTTT; D gene: .; V gene: TRBV11-2; J gene: TRBJ1-5; clone size: .
CDR3 protein: CASSLASGVGQPQHF; CDR3 DNA: TGTGCCAGCAGCTTAGCCTCAGGGGTTGGGCAGCCCCAGCATTTT; D gene: .; V gene: TRBV7-2; J gene: TRBJ1-5; clone size: .
CDR3 protein: CASSLRGGETQYF; CDR3 DNA: TGTGCCAGCAGCTTAAGAGGAGGGGAGACCCAGTACTTC; D gene: .; V gene: TRBV7-2; J gene: TRBJ2-5; clone size: .
CDR3 protein: CASSLRTSGSKLWEQYF; CDR3 DNA: TGCGCCAGCAGCCTCCGGACTAGCGGGAGCAAATTGTGGGAGCAGTACTTC; D gene: TRBD2; V gene: TRBV4-1; J gene: TRBJ2-7; clone size: .
CDR3 protein: CASSYLTGTQPQHF; CDR3 DNA: TGTGCCAGCAGTTACCTGACAGGGACCCAGCCCCAGCATTTT; D gene: TRBD1; V gene: TRBV6-2/TRBV6-3; J gene: TRBJ1-5; clone size: .
CDR3 protein: CASSKEDRNQETQYF; CDR3 DNA: TGTGCCAGCAGCAAAGAGGACAGGAATCAAGAGACCCAGTACTTC; D gene: .; V gene: TRBV21-1; J gene: TRBJ2-5; clone size: .
CDR3 protein: CASTGRGRITEAFF; CDR3 DNA: TGTGCCAGTACTGGGAGGGGGAGGATTACTGAAGCTTTCTTT; D gene: .; V gene: TRBV19; J gene: TRBJ1-1; clone size: once
CDR3 protein: CASSLANADRGGAFF; CDR3 DNA: TGCGCCAGCAGCTTGGCCAACGCGGACAGGGGTGGGGCTTTCTTT; D gene: TRBD1; V gene: TRBV5-1; J gene: TRBJ1-1; clone size: .
CDR3 protein: CAISESQYGQGSWGYTF; CDR3 DNA: TGTGCCATCAGTGAGTCGCAGTATGGACAGGGGAGTTGGGGCTACACCTTC; D gene: TRBD1; V gene: TRBV10-3; J gene: TRBJ1-2; clone size: .
CDR3 protein: CSASTGTGSYNEQFF; CDR3 DNA: TGCAGTGCTAGTACCGGGACAGGGTCCTACAATGAGCAGTTCTTC; D gene: TRBD1; V gene: TRBV20-1; J gene: TRBJ2-1; clone size: few
CDR3 protein: CASSPSARGAPPTQYF; CDR3 DNA: TGTGCCAGCAGCCCCAGTGCCAGGGGCGCGCCCCCAACGCAGTATTTT; D gene: .; V gene: TRBV7-2; J gene: TRBJ2-3; clone size: .
CDR3 protein: CASSSPTGGIMNTEAFF; CDR3 DNA: TGCGCCAGCAGCTCGCCCACAGGGGGCATCATGAACACTGAAGCTTTCTTT; D gene: TRBD1; V gene: TRBV5-1; J gene: TRBJ1-1; clone size: .
CDR3 protein: CASSERGWGAPLHF; CDR3 DNA: TGTGCCAGCAGTGAAAGAGGGTGGGGAGCACCCCTCCACTTT; D gene: .; V gene: TRBV2; J gene: TRBJ1-6; clone size: .
CDR3 protein: CASSLDTNQPQHF; CDR3 DNA: TGTGCCAGCTCATTGGACACAAATCAGCCCCAGCATTTT; D gene: .; V gene: TRBV18; J gene: TRBJ1-5; clone size: .
CDR3 protein: CASSRTGTESYEQYF; CDR3 DNA: TGCGCCAGCAGCCGGACCGGGACTGAATCCTACGAGCAGTACTTC; D gene: .; V gene: TRBV5-1; J gene: TRBJ2-7; clone size: .
CDR3 protein: CAWETSNLVAEAFF; CDR3 DNA: TGTGCCTGGGAAACCTCAAATTTAGTAGCTGAAGCTTTCTTT; D gene: .; V gene: TRBV30; J gene: TRBJ1-1; clone size: once
CDR3 protein: CASRTTGGNQPQHF; CDR3 DNA: TGTGCCAGCAGAACCACAGGGGGCAATCAGCCCCAGCATTTT; D gene: TRBD1; V gene: TRBV28; J gene: TRBJ1-5; clone size: .
CDR3 protein: CASSRGQGVYEQYF; CDR3 DNA: TGTGCCAGTAGCCGAGGACAGGGGGTCTACGAGCAGTACTTC; D gene: TRBD1; V gene: TRBV19; J gene: TRBJ2-7; clone size: .
CDR3 protein: CASSRRDPGGTGELFF; CDR3 DNA: TGTGCCAGCAGTCGTCGGGACCCCGGAGGGACCGGGGAGCTGTTTTTT; D gene: .; V gene: TRBV5-4; J gene: TRBJ2-2; clone size: many
CDR3 protein: CATLGQGFGNTIYF; CDR3 DNA: TGTGCCACCCTGGGACAGGGATTTGGAAACACCATATATTTT; D gene: TRBD1; V gene: TRBV6-5; J gene: TRBJ1-3; clone size: .
CDR3 protein: CASSPGTSGSTTDTQYF; CDR3 DNA: TGTGCCAGCAGCCCAGGGACTAGCGGGAGTACGACAGATACGCAGTATTTT; D gene: TRBD2; V gene: TRBV7-3; J gene: TRBJ2-3; clone size: .
CDR3 protein: CASRDRVTQYEQYF; CDR3 DNA: TGTGCCAGCAGAGACAGGGTCACCCAATACGAGCAGTACTTC; D gene: TRBD1; V gene: TRBV6-5; J gene: TRBJ2-7; clone size: .
CDR3 protein: CASSFVSRGLQETQYF; CDR3 DNA: TGCGCCAGCAGCTTTGTGAGCAGGGGCCTCCAAGAGACCCAGTACTTC; D gene: .; V gene: TRBV5-1; J gene: TRBJ2-5; clone size: .
CDR3 protein: CASSLGVSGETQYF; CDR3 DNA: TGTGCCAGCAGCTTAGGGGTTAGCGGAGAGACCCAGTACTTC; D gene: .; V gene: TRBV7-9; J gene: TRBJ2-5; clone size: once
CDR3 protein: CASTFVSNEKLFF; CDR3 DNA: TGTGCCAGCACGTTCGTTTCTAATGAAAAACTGTTTTTT; D gene: .; V gene: TRBV28; J gene: TRBJ1-4; clone size: .
CDR3 protein: CASSSFGQGGDEQFF; CDR3 DNA: TGTGCCAGCAGCTCGTTTGGGCAGGGAGGGGATGAGCAGTTCTTC; D gene: TRBD2; V gene: TRBV7-9; J gene: TRBJ2-1; clone size: few
CDR3 protein: CASSLGAGVRIYNEQFF; CDR3 DNA: TGCGCCAGCAGCTTGGGAGCGGGAGTGCGGATTTACAATGAGCAGTTCTTC; D gene: TRBD2; V gene: TRBV5-1; J gene: TRBJ2-1; clone size: .
CDR3 protein: CASSLEGAGVGTQYF; CDR3 DNA: TGTGCCAGCTCTCTCGAAGGCGCGGGAGTGGGTACGCAGTATTTT; D gene: TRBD2; V gene: TRBV7-2; J gene: TRBJ2-3; clone size: .
CDR3 protein: CASSPPRPGGDGELFF; CDR3 DNA: TGTGCCAGCTCACCACCGAGGCCCGGAGGGGACGGGGAGCTGTTTTTT; D gene: .; V gene: TRBV18; J gene: TRBJ2-2; clone size: once
CDR3 protein: CASSRASGRVQETQYF; CDR3 DNA: TGTGCCAGCAGCCGTGCTAGCGGGAGGGTTCAAGAGACCCAGTACTTC; D gene: TRBD2; V gene: TRBV5-4; J gene: TRBJ2-5; clone size: once
CDR3 protein: CASSGTGLRSPLHF; CDR3 DNA: TGTGCCAGTAGCGGGACAGGCTTAAGATCACCCCTCCACTTT; D gene: TRBD1; V gene: TRBV19; J gene: TRBJ1-6; clone size: few
CDR3 protein: CSVTTGGTYGYTF; CDR3 DNA: TGCAGCGTTACGACAGGCGGAACATATGGCTACACCTTC; D gene: .; V gene: TRBV29-1; J gene: TRBJ1-2; clone size: .
CDR3 protein: CASSQDLQTGKYEQYF; CDR3 DNA: TGCGCCAGCAGCCAAGATCTGCAGACAGGGAAGTACGAGCAGTACTTC; D gene: TRBD1; V gene: TRBV4-3; J gene: TRBJ2-7; clone size: .
CDR3 protein: CASSLPRQGAKNGNTIYF; CDR3 DNA: TGTGCCAGCAGTTTACCCCGACAGGGGGCAAAGAATGGAAACACCATATATTTT; D gene: TRBD1; V gene: TRBV28; J gene: TRBJ1-3; clone size: .
CDR3 protein: CASSLDRANYGYTF; CDR3 DNA: TGCGCCAGCAGCCTCGACAGAGCTAACTATGGCTACACCTTC; D gene: .; V gene: TRBV4-3; J gene: TRBJ1-2; clone size: few
CDR3 protein: CASSQDSAPGIAYEQYF; CDR3 DNA: TGCGCCAGCAGCCAAGATTCGGCTCCGGGAATCGCCTACGAGCAGTACTTC; D gene: .; V gene: TRBV4-3; J gene: TRBJ2-7; clone size: .
CDR3 protein: CASSLLRTGETQYF; CDR3 DNA: TGTGCCAGCTCACTCCTGCGGACAGGGGAGACCCAGTACTTC; D gene: TRBD1; V gene: TRBV18; J gene: TRBJ2-5; clone size: .
CDR3 protein: CASSFSNEQFF; CDR3 DNA: TGTGCCAGCAGTTTCTCCAATGAGCAGTTCTTC; D gene: .; V gene: TRBV12-3/TRBV12-4; J gene: TRBJ2-1; clone size: .
CDR3 protein: CASQRGSGELFF; CDR3 DNA: TGTGCCAGTCAGAGGGGGTCCGGGGAGCTGTTTTTT; D gene: .; V gene: TRBV11-3; J gene: TRBJ2-2; clone size: .
CDR3 protein: CASSPPAGDGYTF; CDR3 DNA: TGTGCCAGCAGCCCTCCGGCAGGGGACGGCTACACCTTC; D gene: .; V gene: TRBV4-2; J gene: TRBJ1-2; clone size: .
CDR3 protein: CASSPVYGTDYEQYF; CDR3 DNA: TGTGCCAGCTCACCAGTATACGGGACAGACTACGAGCAGTACTTC; D gene: TRBD1; V gene: TRBV18; J gene: TRBJ2-7; clone size: .